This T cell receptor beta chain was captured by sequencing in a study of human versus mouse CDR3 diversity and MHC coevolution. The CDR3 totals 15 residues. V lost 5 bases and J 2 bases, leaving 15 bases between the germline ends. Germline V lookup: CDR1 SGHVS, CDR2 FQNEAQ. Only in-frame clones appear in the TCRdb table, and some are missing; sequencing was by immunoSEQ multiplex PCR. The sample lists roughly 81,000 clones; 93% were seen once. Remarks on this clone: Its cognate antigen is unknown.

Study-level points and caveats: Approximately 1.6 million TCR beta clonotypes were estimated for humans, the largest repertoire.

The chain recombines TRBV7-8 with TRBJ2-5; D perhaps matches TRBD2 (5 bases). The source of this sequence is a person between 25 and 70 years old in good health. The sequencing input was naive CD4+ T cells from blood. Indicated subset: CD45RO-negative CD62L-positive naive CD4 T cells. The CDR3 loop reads CASSRSWTGQETQYF. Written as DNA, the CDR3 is TGTGCCAGCAGCCGATCCTGGACGGGACAAGAGACCCAGTACTTC.